The rows below give T cell receptor beta chains drawn from one sample of a study of T cells in tuberculosis. The assay was immunoSEQ multiplex PCR, and TCRdb's table has in-frame clones only and misses some. This sample has about 88,000 clones; approximately 91% occur once, and the top ten carry 1.5% to 2%. Material for sequencing was CD1b-GMM tetramer-negative cells sorted from PBMCs. The receptor set was obtained from an adult woman with latent tuberculosis. The CDR3 runs from the conserved cysteine through the conserved F or W. A D gene is named only where the DNA matches it firmly. Only part of the rows carry a size: once, few, many, or a class if the clone is expanded.

-,TRBV19,TRBJ2-2,TRBD2,TGTGCCAGTAGTACCGGCGGGGGGGCGAACACCGGGGAGCTGTTTTTT,CASSTGGGANTGELFF
once,TRBV5-6,TRBJ2-7,-,TGTGCCAGCAGCTTGTTCACAAGGGGCTACGAGCAGTACTTC,CASSLFTRGYEQYF
-,TRBV7-9,TRBJ2-7,TRBD1,TGTGCCAGCAGCCCACGATCCGGGACAGGGGTGGGAGTGGCTGAGCAGTACTTC,CASSPRSGTGVGVAEQYF
-,TRBV5-1,TRBJ1-5,TRBD1,TGCGCCAGCAGAAAAGACAGGGGGCTTAATCAGCCCCAGCATTTT,CASRKDRGLNQPQHF
-,TRBV19,TRBJ2-1,TRBD1,TGTGCCAGTAGTTTGACGGACAGGGCCCCCTACAATGAGCAGTTCTTC,CASSLTDRAPYNEQFF
-,TRBV19,TRBJ1-6,-,TGTGCCAGTACCGATAGACGGGGAAAGGATAATTCACCCCTCCACTTT,CASTDRRGKDNSPLHF
-,TRBV2,TRBJ2-2,-,TGTGCCAGCATTGTAAGGGGGGGGACCGGGGAGCTGTTTTTT,CASIVRGGTGELFF
-,TRBV13,TRBJ1-5,-,TGTGCCAGCAGCCCTGGCGGGGGGCGCAGCAATCAGCCCCAGCATTTT,CASSPGGGRSNQPQHF
few,TRBV6-1,TRBJ1-1,TRBD1,TGTGCCAGCAGACTCACAGGGGATACTGAAGCTTTCTTT,CASRLTGDTEAFF
-,TRBV19,TRBJ2-2,TRBD1,TGTGCCAGTAGTATAGACACCCCCATCAGACAGGGGGCCGGGGAGCTGTTTTTT,CASSIDTPIRQGAGELFF
once,TRBV1,TRBJ2-4,-,TGCACCAGCAGCCCCAGCATTAGCGGTTTAGCCAAAAACATTCAGTACTTC,CTSSPSISGLAKNIQYF
-,TRBV27,TRBJ2-3,TRBD2,TGTGCCAGCAGTTTACTGCGGGGGGGGACAGATACGCAGTATTTT,CASSLLRGGTDTQYF
once,TRBV27,TRBJ2-1,TRBD2,TGTGCCAGCAGTTTATTCGGCCCCGGGGGGAGCGGAGAGCAGTTCTTC,CASSLFGPGGSGEQFF
once,TRBV6-1,TRBJ1-3,-,TGTGCCAGCAGGGACATCGCCTCTGGAAACACCATATATTTT,CASRDIASGNTIYF
once,TRBV2,TRBJ2-2,TRBD2,TGTGCCAGTCTAGAGGGGAGGGTGTCGATCACCGGGGAGCTGTTTTTT,CASLEGRVSITGELFF
-,TRBV30,TRBJ1-3,-,TGTGCCTGGAGGGCAGGGGTAGGTAGGGCTGGAAACACCATATATTTT,CAWRAGVGRAGNTIYF
-,TRBV6-5,TRBJ1-3,-,TGTGCCAGCAGTTCCCTCCGGTCACGGTCTGGAAACACCATATATTTT,CASSSLRSRSGNTIYF
-,TRBV13,TRBJ2-1,TRBD1,TGTGCCAGTAAGCCTGTGACAGGGGACAATGAGCAGTTCTTC,CASKPVTGDNEQFF
-,TRBV5-1,TRBJ2-2,-,TGCGCCAGCAGCTTGGGTTCAAGGGGCACCGGGGAGCTGTTTTTT,CASSLGSRGTGELFF
-,TRBV5-1,TRBJ2-5,TRBD2,TGCGCCAGCAGCGTGCTAGCGGGGGGCCGCCAAGAGACCCAGTACTTC,CASSVLAGGRQETQYF
-,TRBV19,TRBJ2-5,-,TGTGCCAGTAGTATAACCCGGGGATTCCAAGAGACCCAGTACTTC,CASSITRGFQETQYF
once,TRBV7-9,TRBJ1-6,TRBD1,TGTGCCAGCAGCTTAGCGACAGGGATCGATTCACCCCTCCACTTT,CASSLATGIDSPLHF
-,TRBV5-5,TRBJ2-1,TRBD2,TGTGCCAGCAGCCCGAGCGGGGGGGCCCACAATGAGCAGTTCTTC,CASSPSGGAHNEQFF
-,TRBV5-1,TRBJ2-5,-,TGCGCCAGCAGCTTGGCTTCGGGGATACATACTGATTCTGAGTTAACGTACCAAGAGACCCAGTACTTC,CASSLASGIHTDSELTYQETQYF
once,TRBV4-2,TRBJ1-2,-,TGTGCCAGCAGCCAAGAGGGTCAGGCTAACTATGGCTACACCTTC,CASSQEGQANYGYTF
-,TRBV9,TRBJ1-1,TRBD1,TGTGCCAGCAGCGTAGTCCCGGGACAGGGGGAAGCTTTCTTT,CASSVVPGQGEAFF